The rows below give T cell receptor beta chains drawn from one sample of a study of blood T cell repertoires in COVID-19. The protocol was immunoSEQ multiplex PCR, while the TCRdb copy is restricted to in-frame clones and leaves out a portion. Of hundreds of thousands of clones in the sample, around 82% were seen once. Sequences were obtained from PBMCs or T cells enriched from blood (not recorded which). The receptors derive from a middle-aged woman who had been exposed to COVID-19. Each CDR3 is given with its conserved first and last residue. D genes are given only for firm matches. Where a row states a size, it is once, few, many or the class of an expanded clone; other rows omit it.

V gene	J gene	clone size	D gene	CDR3 DNA	CDR3 protein
TRBV7-6	TRBJ2-2	.	.	TGTGCCAGCAGTCGGAGGACTGGCGACACCGGGGAGCTGTTTTTT	CASSRRTGDTGELFF
TRBV6-5	TRBJ2-7	.	.	TGTGCCAGCACCCCGACTCCAACCTACGAGCAGTACTTC	CASTPTPTYEQYF
TRBV28	TRBJ2-6	.	.	TGTGCCAGTAAATCTCCTAGCTCTGGGGCCAACGTCCTGACTTTC	CASKSPSSGANVLTF
TRBV6-5	TRBJ2-7	.	TRBD1	TGTGCCAGCAGTTCTGACAGGGGCGGCGAGCAGTACTTC	CASSSDRGGEQYF
TRBV4-3	TRBJ1-2	.	.	TGCGCCAGCAGCCAAGACAGGGTCTATGGCTACACCTTC	CASSQDRVYGYTF
TRBV3-1/TRBV3-2	TRBJ1-6	.	.	TGTGCCAGCAGCCAAGACAGCTCCTATAATTCACCCCTCCACTTT	CASSQDSSYNSPLHF
TRBV3-1/TRBV3-2	TRBJ2-2	once	TRBD1	TGTGCCAGTCACCCGGGACAGGGGGTAACCGGGGAGCTGTTTTTT	CASHPGQGVTGELFF
TRBV29-1	TRBJ1-1	.	.	TGCAGCGTTGAATTGGGGGCGAACACTGAAGCTTTCTTT	CSVELGANTEAFF
TRBV7-9	TRBJ1-1	.	TRBD1	TGTGCCAGCAGCTTCCCGACAGGGGGTAGAACTGAAGCTTTCTTT	CASSFPTGGRTEAFF
TRBV18	TRBJ1-3	once	.	TGTGCCAGCTCACCACTACTTGCAAACACCATATATTTT	CASSPLLANTIYF
TRBV7-2	TRBJ2-3	.	.	TGTGCCAGCAGCTTAAGTTACCAGAGCACAGATACGCAGTATTTT	CASSLSYQSTDTQYF
TRBV7-9	TRBJ1-2	.	.	TGTGCCAGCAGCTCACAGGGCTATGGCTACACCTTC	CASSSQGYGYTF
TRBV6-5	TRBJ2-5	.	.	TGTGCCAGCAGTTACGATCCCCTAGCGACCCAGTACTTC	CASSYDPLATQYF
TRBV5-4	TRBJ2-7	.	.	TGTGCCAGCAGCTTATCCGACGGCGACAGGCAGTACTTC	CASSLSDGDRQYF
TRBV20-1	TRBJ2-4	.	.	TGCAGTGCTAGAGTCGGAAACATTCAGTACTTC	CSARVGNIQYF
TRBV10-3	TRBJ1-6	.	.	TGTGCCACCATGCCCCAAGGAGCTTACTCACCCCTCCACTTT	CATMPQGAYSPLHF
TRBV5-4	TRBJ1-2	.	.	TGTGCCAGCAGCTTGGTGTCTGAGTTTGATGGCTACACCTTC	CASSLVSEFDGYTF
TRBV4-2	TRBJ2-1	.	.	TGTGCCAGCAGCCAAGGTGGCAGGTCGAACACCTACAATGAGCAGTTCTTC	CASSQGGRSNTYNEQFF
TRBV12-3/TRBV12-4	TRBJ1-2	.	TRBD1	TGTGCCAGCAGTTTAGGACAGGGACGCTACACCTTC	CASSLGQGRYTF
TRBV7-9	TRBJ1-1	.	TRBD1	TGTGCCAGCAGCTTAGGCGGGACAGGGGGTCGAAACACTGAAGCTTTCTTT	CASSLGGTGGRNTEAFF
TRBV28	TRBJ2-5	.	TRBD2	TGTGCCAGCAGTATGTCCGGGCGGGGGCAAGAGACCCAGTACTTC	CASSMSGRGQETQYF
TRBV5-4	TRBJ1-5	few	.	TGTGCCAGCAGCTTGGAAGGGGGCAATCAGCCCCAGCATTTT	CASSLEGGNQPQHF
TRBV28	TRBJ2-6	.	.	TGTGCCAGCAGTCAGTCTCGCTCTGGGGCCAACGTCCTGACTTTC	CASSQSRSGANVLTF
TRBV9	TRBJ1-5	few	.	TGTGCCAGCAGCAGGGACATCAATCAGCCCCAGCATTTT	CASSRDINQPQHF